These 23 T cell receptor beta chains share one sample of origin, sequenced in a study of shared clonotypes between healthy human individuals. Profiled with immunoSEQ multiplex PCR; TCRdb holds only in-frame clones, not every one. The table shows approximately 530,000 clones, with about 96% occurring only once. Sequencing input: naive CD4+ T cells sorted from blood. Specified subset: CD45RA+ positively selected. These receptors all stem from a woman in her 30s in good health.

V is TRBV7-9 and J is TRBJ2-7; 8 nucleotides line up with TRBD1. Trimming at V came to 5 bases and at J to 4 bases, leaving 10 bases not matched to a gene. Per the germline V gene, CDR1 is SEHNR and CDR2 is FQNEAQ (reference sequence). The CDR3 has 15 residues. The CDR3 here is CASSLPQGAEYEQYF. DNA for the CDR3: TGTGCCAGCAGCCTCCCGCAGGGGGCTGAGTACGAGCAGTACTTC.

This sequence joins TRBV28 and TRBJ1-3, with no clear D. V was pared by 4 bases and J by 0 bases, with 10 bases between. CDR3 size: 15 residues. The germline V gene encodes CDR1 MDHEN and CDR2 SYDVKM. The CDR3 bases are TGTGCCAGCAGTTGGGCGGGCCTCTCTGGAAACACCATATATTTT. This translates into CASSWAGLSGNTIYF. The variable domain in full, completed from reference TRBV28 and TRBJ1-3, reads DVKVTQSSRYLVKRTGEKVFLECVQDMDHENMFWYRQDPGLGLRLIYFSYDVKMKEKGDIPEGYSVSREKKERFSLILESASTNQTSMYLCASSWAGLSGNTIYFGEGSWLTVV.

V and J are TRBV4-1 and TRBJ2-3, with D unclear. Trimming took 4 bases from V and 3 from J, leaving 14 bases between them. CDR1 and CDR2 (germline): MGHRA, YSYEKL. CDR3 length: 15 amino acids. Here the CDR3 DNA reads TGCGCCAGCAGCCGAGGCGTAGGAAGGACAGATACGCAGTATTTT. Residues: CASSRGVGRTDTQYF.

The J gene is TRBJ2-7, the V gene TRBV10-2; D may match TRBD1 or TRBD2 (7 bases each). The CDR3 totals 18 residues. Germline assignment: CDR1 WSHSY and CDR2 SAAADI. The V gene lost 2 bases and the J gene lost 4 bases, with 24 bases spanning the gap. CDR3 sequence: CASSELGGRAGVRYEQYF. The CDR3 nucleotides are TGCGCCAGCAGTGAGCTAGGGGGCCGGGCGGGAGTTAGGTACGAGCAGTACTTC.

This clone was seen just once. This sequence joins TRBV9 and TRBJ2-1; D possibly corresponds to TRBD1 (6 bases). The germline V gene encodes CDR1 SGDLS and CDR2 YYNGEE. This CDR3 has 16 amino acids. V lost 0 bases to trimming and J lost 4 bases, with 14 bases between them. The CDR3 bases are TGTGCCAGCAGCGTAGATACGGGGACATATTACAATGAGCAGTTCTTC. Amino acid sequence: CASSVDTGTYYNEQFF. The whole variable domain, remainder taken from reference TRBV9 and TRBJ2-1, is DSGVTQTPKHLITATGQRVTLRCSPRSGDLSVYWYQQSLDQGLQFLIQYYNGEERAKGNILERFSAQQFPDLHSELNLSSLELGDSALYFCASSVDTGTYYNEQFFGPGTRLTVL.

The chain has TRBV6-5 and TRBJ1-4; 9 nucleotides match TRBD1. From germline, CDR1 is MNHEY and CDR2 SVGAGI. After removal of 5 bases from V and 3 bases from J, the junction contained 4 bases not matched to a gene. The CDR3 loop spans 15 amino acids. The CDR3 protein is CASSRGQGPNEKLFF. The CDR3 DNA follows: TGTGCCAGCAGTAGGGGACAGGGACCTAATGAAAAACTGTTTTTT.

This clone came up once. This rearrangement joins TRBV5-1 to TRBJ2-1; 9 bases map to TRBD1. The CDR3 extends over 13 amino acids. Trimming took 4 bases from V and 6 from J; bases not matched to a gene: 2. CDR1 is SGHRS and CDR2 is YFSETQ in the germline V gene. CDR3 nucleotide sequence: TGCGCCAGCAGCGTACAGGGGGCCAATGAGCAGTTCTTC. This sequence encodes CASSVQGANEQFF.

The V call is TRBV4-1, the J call TRBJ2-7, with D uncertain. Trimming shortened V by 1 base and J by 0 bases, and 4 bases separated the two germline ends. This CDR3 has 13 amino acids. Germline assignment: CDR1 MGHRA and CDR2 YSYEKL. Here the CDR3 DNA reads TGCGCCAGCAGCCAAGGGAGCTCCTACGAGCAGTACTTC. Amino acid sequence: CASSQGSSYEQYF.

The V call is TRBV2, the J call TRBJ2-5, with D maybe TRBD2 (6 bases). The end of the DNA fits TRBJ2-7 better, so the J call may be wrong. This CDR3 spans 15 amino acids. Germline V gives CDR1 SNHLY, CDR2 FYNNEI. In DNA form, the CDR3 reads TGTGCCAGCAGTGAAGTTGGCGGGAATTCCTACGAGCAGTACTTC. Amino acid sequence: CASSEVGGNSYEQYF.

V usage is TRBV18 and J usage is TRBJ2-4; TRBD2 agrees at 11 bases. The V gene's germline CDR1 is KGHSH and CDR2 LQKENI. The CDR3 is 21 amino acids. The trim removed 2 bases at V and 0 bases at J, leaving 15 bases unmatched. CDR3 sequence reads: CASSPNNPGLAAMLAKNIQYF. CDR3 coding DNA: TGTGCCAGCTCACCAAATAACCCGGGACTAGCGGCGATGCTAGCCAAAAACATTCAGTACTTC.

The chain employs TRBV11-2 and TRBJ2-2, with unresolved D. CDR1 and CDR2 (germline): SGHAT, FQNNGV. The CDR3 extends over 15 amino acids. The V end was cut by 2 bases, the J end by 4 bases, with 11 bases between. The CDR3 DNA reads TGTGCCAGCAGCTTAACGGACCCGGCCACCGGGGAGCTGTTTTTT. It is translated as CASSLTDPATGELFF.

The chain combines TRBV11-2 with TRBJ2-3, with D unclear. This CDR3 comprises 15 residues. CDR1 is SGHAT and CDR2 is FQNNGV in the germline V gene. Trimming stripped 5 bases from V and 1 base from J, with 13 bases between. The CDR3 reads CASSHYKFGTDTQYF. In nucleotides, the CDR3 is TGTGCCAGCAGCCACTATAAGTTTGGCACAGATACGCAGTATTTT.

J is TRBJ2-1 and V is TRBV15; no clear D gene. There are 12 residues in the CDR3. Germline-derived CDR1 and CDR2 are LNHNV and YYDKDF (reference sequence). Trimming stripped 3 bases from V and 4 bases from J, with 4 bases between. CDR3 sequence reads: CATSRGYNEQFF. CDR3 sequence (DNA): TGTGCCACCAGCAGGGGATACAATGAGCAGTTCTTC.

This rearrangement joins TRBV28 to TRBJ1-2; TRBD1 might be the D (5 bases). CDR3 length: 15 residues. The V end lost 6 bases, the J end lost 8 bases, and 22 bases lay between the germline ends. Germline V gives CDR1 MDHEN, CDR2 SYDVKM. The CDR3 coding sequence is TGTGCCAGCAGCGAGTTTGCCCCTCAAGGGGACGGCTACACCTTC. As protein: CASSEFAPQGDGYTF.

This chain uses TRBV5-1 with TRBJ2-7, with D maybe TRBD2 (5 bases). Trimming removed 5 bases at V and 0 bases at J, with 12 bases between. The CDR3 is 14 amino acids. In germline, CDR1 is SGHRS, CDR2 YFSETQ. The CDR3 protein is CASRTRGSSYEQYF. The CDR3 nucleotides read TGCGCCAGCAGGACGAGAGGGAGCTCCTACGAGCAGTACTTC.

In its sample, this clone was seen once. V and J are TRBV28 and TRBJ2-7; 10 bases align to TRBD2. Per the germline V gene, CDR1 is MDHEN and CDR2 is SYDVKM. V shed 6 bases, J shed 4 bases, and the junction held 6 bases outside the gene matches. This CDR3 has 14 residues. The CDR3 bases are TGTGCCAGCAGCCCTAGCGGGAGTATGTACGAGCAGTACTTC. Its translation is CASSPSGSMYEQYF.

The rearrangement joins TRBV18 to TRBJ1-5; TRBD1 is a possible D gene (5 bases). V lost 0 bases to trimming and J lost 7 bases, with 16 bases between them. Per the germline V gene, CDR1 is KGHSH and CDR2 is LQKENI. The CDR3 covers 16 residues. CDR3 sequence: CASSPPGRAGLQPQHF. The CDR3 DNA is TGTGCCAGCTCACCACCGGGCAGGGCAGGGTTACAGCCCCAGCATTTT.

The V call is TRBV5-1, the J call TRBJ2-2, with D unclear. Germline values: CDR1 SGHRS, CDR2 YFSETQ. Trimming stripped 2 bases from V and 3 bases from J, with 11 bases between. CDR3 size: 15 residues. CDR3 bases: TGCGCCAGCAGCTTTCCAGGAGTTGACACCGGGGAGCTGTTTTTT. It is translated as CASSFPGVDTGELFF.

This chain joins TRBV7-9 and TRBJ1-5; D perhaps matches TRBD1 (5 bases). Looked up from germline, CDR1 is SEHNR and CDR2 is FQNEAQ (reference sequence). The CDR3 length is 14 residues. The V end lost 2 bases, the J end lost 1 base, and 6 bases lay between the germline ends. The CDR3 is CASSLTGSNQPQHF. The CDR3 nucleotides read TGTGCCAGCAGCTTAACAGGAAGCAATCAGCCCCAGCATTTT.

The J gene is TRBJ2-2, the V gene TRBV6-6; D is unclear. CDR1 and CDR2 from the germline V gene are MNHNY and SVGAGI (reference sequence). CDR3 size: 14 residues. Trimming cost V 6 bases and J 0 bases, with 8 bases left between them. CDR3 coding DNA: TGTGCCAGCAGAGGGCTTACGAACACCGGGGAGCTGTTTTTT. Residues: CASRGLTNTGELFF.

The chain links TRBV5-1 to TRBJ2-7; TRBD2 matches at 7 bases. The length of the CDR3 is 13 residues. Per the germline V gene, CDR1 is SGHRS and CDR2 is YFSETQ. Trimming at V came to 5 bases and at J to 7 bases, leaving 9 bases not matched to a gene. For the CDR3, the DNA is TGCGCCAGCAGTTTAAGCGGGGCGTGGGAGCAGTACTTC. It specifies CASSLSGAWEQYF.

This chain uses TRBV7-6 with TRBJ1-1; tentatively, D is TRBD1 (5 bases). Germline CDR1 SGHVS, CDR2 FNYEAQ. The CDR3 sequence is 14 residues long. Trimming took 3 bases from V and 1 from J, leaving 9 bases between them. The CDR3 bases are TGTGCCAGCAGCTTGGGACGAAAGAACACTGAAGCTTTCTTT. Translated, it gives CASSLGRKNTEAFF.

The gene calls are TRBV5-1 and TRBJ2-7; 8 bases map to TRBD1. Germline V gene lookup returns CDR1 SGHRS and CDR2 YFSETQ. V lost 0 bases to trimming and J lost 2 bases; unmatched junction nucleotides: 1. The CDR3 contains 14 residues. The CDR3 DNA reads TGCGCCAGCAGCTTGGGGGACAGGACCTACGAGCAGTACTTC. Its translation is CASSLGDRTYEQYF. Filled out from reference TRBV5-1 and TRBJ2-7, the complete variable domain reads KAGVTQTPRYLIKTRGQQVTLSCSPISGHRSVSWYQQTPGQGLQFLFEYFSETQRNKGNFPGRFSGRQFSNSRSEMNVSTLELGDSALYLCASSLGDRTYEQYFGPGTRLTVT.